The 28 T cell receptor beta chains below all came from one sample that was sequenced in a study of post-analysis software for immune sequencing data. The study, taken as a whole, reports: In patients, TRBV5-6, TRBV5-1 and TRBV20-1 belonged to four or five TRBV segments found more frequently than in controls.

cDNA libraries of TCR beta carried unique molecular identifiers. In TCRdb, the PCR reads were re-called with MiXCR into one record per CDR3 protein. The sample shows 750,000 to 950,000 distinct CDR3 sequences, roughly 46% of them seen only once. These receptors have no identified antigens. The sequencing sample was made of blood. Receptor source: a girl aged 10 to 17 with multiple sclerosis.

This clonotype was found a few times. The V and J genes are TRBV5-5 and TRBJ1-2; 8 bases map to TRBD1. The CDR3 length is 15 residues. CDR1 and CDR2 (germline): SGHKS, YYEKEE (reference sequence). The J segment lost 0 bases and the V segment lost 7 bases, leaving 8 bases of the junction unmatched. The CDR3 here is CASWRTGGTNYGYTF. As DNA, the CDR3 is TGTGCCAGCTGGAGAACAGGGGGAACTAACTATGGCTACACCTTC.

V and J are TRBV3-1 and TRBJ2-5; 10 nucleotides line up with TRBD2. Germline assignment: CDR1 LGHDT and CDR2 YNNKEL (reference sequence). Unmatched junction bases numbered 3, after V lost 3 bases and J lost 2 bases. CDR3 length: 15 residues. The CDR3 DNA is TGTGCCAGCAGCCAGGGACTAGCGACTCAAGAGACCCAGTACTTC. Translation gives CASSQGLATQETQYF.

This clonotype was recorded a few times. The chain recombines TRBV12-3 or TRBV12-4 with TRBJ2-5; TRBD2 is a possible D gene (6 bases). The CDR3 is made up of 12 amino acids. Trimming removed 6 bases from V and 5 bases from J, with 10 bases in between. The CDR3 reads CASRRGLETQYF. The CDR3 nucleotides are TGTGCCAGCAGAAGGGGACTGGAGACCCAGTACTTC.

The chain employs TRBV5-1 and TRBJ2-1; TRBD2 matches at 7 bases. The germline V gene encodes CDR1 SGHRS and CDR2 YFSETQ. The CDR3 contains 15 residues. J lost 5 bases, V lost 4 bases, and 9 bases had no gene match. CDR3: CASSPWMGGHNEQFF. Here the CDR3 DNA reads TGCGCCAGCAGCCCATGGATGGGAGGGCACAATGAGCAGTTCTTC. Drawing the rest from reference TRBV5-1 and TRBJ2-1, the complete variable domain is KAGVTQTPRYLIKTRGQQVTLSCSPISGHRSVSWYQQTPGQGLQFLFEYFSETQRNKGNFPGRFSGRQFSNSRSEMNVSTLELGDSALYLCASSPWMGGHNEQFFGPGTRLTVL.

As for this clonotype: A read error may account for a junction end that differs from germline. This chain joins TRBV7-7 and TRBJ2-5; D gene unclear. The CDR3 totals 14 residues. Germline V CDR1 and CDR2: SSHAT, FNYEAQ (reference sequence). The CDR3 sequence is CASSLDILRETQYF. In DNA form, the CDR3 reads TGTGCTAGCAGCTTAGATATACTACGGGAGACCCAGTACTTC.

The chain combines TRBV20-1 with TRBJ2-3; perhaps TRBD2 as D (6 bases). V lost 0 bases and J 7 bases, leaving 17 bases between the germline ends. Germline V lookup: CDR1 DFQATT, CDR2 SNEGSKA (reference sequence). The CDR3 extends over 15 amino acids. The CDR3 bases are TGCAGTGCTAGAGATGTAGGAGGGAGTTTCTATACGCAGTATTTT. Residues: CSARDVGGSFYTQYF.

J is TRBJ2-7 and V is TRBV7-9; maybe TRBD2 (5 bases). Between the trimmed V and J ends, which lost 5 bases and 6 bases, there was a span of 17 bases. The CDR3 runs to 14 residues. Germline loops: CDR1 SEHNR, CDR2 FQNEAQ (reference sequence). CDR3 in amino acids: CASSARLGGGEQYF. The DNA for the CDR3 is TGTGCCAGCAGCGCCCGTTTAGGCGGAGGCGAGCAGTACTTC.

This clonotype was observed a few times. V and J are TRBV5-1 and TRBJ2-1; D is uncertain. Germline lookup yields CDR1 SGHRS and CDR2 YFSETQ. Trimming cost V 0 bases and J 7 bases, with 11 bases left between them. The CDR3 is made up of 14 amino acids. The DNA of the CDR3 is TGCGCCAGCAGCTTGGCCAATCAGTGGAATGAGCAGTTCTTC. This encodes CASSLANQWNEQFF.

The V and J genes are TRBV2 and TRBJ2-7; 8 bases are a match to TRBD1. Germline trimming cut 11 bases from V and 2 bases from J; bases unmatched to any gene: 5. This CDR3 comprises 12 residues. Germline V gives CDR1 SNHLY, CDR2 FYNNEI. Here the CDR3 reads CAQRGQAYEQYF. The CDR3 DNA is TGTGCCCAACGGGGACAGGCCTACGAGCAGTACTTC.

V is TRBV7-2 and J is TRBJ1-1, with 8 bases lining up with TRBD1. Germline-derived CDR1 and CDR2 are SGHTA and FQGNSA. This CDR3 has 19 amino acids. The V gene end was trimmed by 1 base and the J gene end by 2 bases; junction bases not matched to a gene: 15. Here the CDR3 reads CASSLGYSGTGSLNTEAFF. The DNA for the CDR3 is TGTGCCAGCAGCTTAGGCTATTCCGGGACAGGTTCGTTAAACACTGAAGCTTTCTTT.

Only a few counts were recorded for this clonotype. This chain's CDR3 is CASSEDTLWGQYF. CDR3 bases: TGTGCCAGCAGTGAAGATACCCTTTGGGGGCAGTACTTC. V and J are TRBV6-1 and TRBJ2-7; D is uncertain. This CDR3 is built from 13 residues. The V end lost 1 base, the J end lost 9 bases, and 13 bases lay between the germline ends. Per the germline V gene, CDR1 is MNHNS and CDR2 is SASEGT.

The chain recombines TRBV30 with TRBJ2-1, with D perhaps being TRBD1 or TRBD2 (5 bases each). This CDR3 region has 15 residues. Per the germline V gene, CDR1 is GTSNPN and CDR2 is SVGIG (reference sequence). With 0 bases removed from V and 7 bases from J, the gap between germline ends came to 16 bases. CDR3 sequence: CAWSVRGTLGNEQFF. Written as DNA, the CDR3 is TGTGCCTGGAGTGTACGTGGGACCCTCGGGAATGAGCAGTTCTTC.

The chain joins TRBV20-1 to TRBJ2-3; unclear D gene. The CDR3 contains 11 residues. Trimming cost V 5 bases and J 3 bases, with 6 bases left between them. Germline CDR1 DFQATT, CDR2 SNEGSKA (reference sequence). CDR3 region: CSAAGTDTQYF. The CDR3 DNA follows: TGCAGTGCTGCCGGGACAGATACGCAGTATTTT.

This clonotype was found a few times. V gene TRBV12-3 or TRBV12-4 combines with J gene TRBJ2-3, with 10 positions matching TRBD2. This CDR3 has 16 residues. With V trimmed by 5 bases and J by 4 bases, 9 bases remained unmatched. CDR3 in amino acids: CASSRLTAGGADTQYF. In nucleotides, the CDR3 is TGTGCCAGCAGTCGACTAACAGCGGGAGGGGCAGATACGCAGTATTTT.

The rearrangement links TRBV29-1 to TRBJ2-1, with D perhaps matching TRBD1 (6 bases). Germline CDR1 SQVTM, CDR2 ANQGSEA. Trimming stripped 6 bases from V and 10 bases from J, with 13 bases between. The CDR3 is made up of 11 amino acids. The CDR3 loop reads CSVESGTEQFF. DNA of the CDR3: TGCAGCGTGGAATCCGGGACAGAGCAGTTCTTC.

V is TRBV29-1 and J is TRBJ2-1; D gene ambiguous. Trimming left V 4 bases short and J 5 bases short, with 9 bases between. Germline V CDR1 and CDR2: SQVTM, ANQGSEA. There are 12 residues in the CDR3. The CDR3 nucleotides are TGCAGCGTTGGACTCGGAGACAATGAGCAGTTCTTC. Its translation is CSVGLGDNEQFF.

This chain links TRBV2 with TRBJ2-7; a weak D match, TRBD2 (6 bases). The CDR3 runs 13 residues. CDR1 SNHLY and CDR2 FYNNEI come from the germline V gene. Trimming shortened V by 3 bases and J by 4 bases, and 10 bases separated the two germline ends. As DNA, the CDR3 is TGTGCCAGCAGTGATACTAGCCCGTACGAGCAGTACTTC. This sequence encodes CASSDTSPYEQYF.

This clonotype was seen more than once but under ten times. This chain links TRBV20-1 with TRBJ2-3; 13 bases match TRBD2. Germline assignment: CDR1 DFQATT and CDR2 SNEGSKA (reference sequence). V shed 3 bases and J 3 bases; nucleotides not matched to a gene: 3. The CDR3 is made up of 15 amino acids. The CDR3 here is CSARTSGRFTDTQYF. The DNA for the CDR3 is TGCAGTGCTAGGACTAGCGGGAGGTTTACAGATACGCAGTATTTT.

The chain couples TRBV9 to TRBJ2-7, with D perhaps being TRBD1 or TRBD2 (5 bases each). Germline values: CDR1 SGDLS, CDR2 YYNGEE. The CDR3 has 12 amino acids. The V gene lost 2 bases and the J gene lost 6 bases, with 9 bases spanning the gap. For the CDR3, the DNA is TGTGCCAGCAGCGTTGTTGGGGGCGAGCAGTACTTC. This translates into CASSVVGGEQYF.

This clonotype was picked up a small number of times. V usage is TRBV12-3 or TRBV12-4 and J usage is TRBJ2-1; TRBD2 aligns across 9 bases. J was trimmed by 0 bases and V by 3 bases; bases with no gene match: 3. The CDR3 length is 16 residues. The CDR3 region is CASSLASGNSYNEQFF. In DNA form, the CDR3 reads TGTGCCAGCAGTTTGGCTAGCGGGAACTCCTACAATGAGCAGTTCTTC.

This chain joins TRBV13 and TRBJ2-7; possible D gene TRBD1, 6 bases. Between the trimmed V and J ends, which lost 5 bases and 8 bases, there was a span of 19 bases. Germline CDR1 reads PRHDT; CDR2 reads FYEKMQ (reference sequence). This CDR3 is 14 amino acids long. Written as DNA, the CDR3 is TGTGCCAGCAGCACCTCGGGGCCTGGGGGCAAGCAGTACTTC. It translates to CASSTSGPGGKQYF.

As DNA, the CDR3 is TGTGCCAGCAGTGATACCCCGGGACTCGACACCGGGGAGCTGTTTTTT. Translating it yields CASSDTPGLDTGELFF. This chain connects TRBV6-1 to TRBJ2-2, with a possible D match to TRBD2 (6 bases). This CDR3 has 16 amino acids. Germline V gene data show CDR1 as MNHNS and CDR2 as SASEGT. V was cut by 3 bases and J by 3 bases, with 14 bases left in between.

The chain uses TRBV30 and TRBJ2-7, with 13 bases fitting TRBD2. Germline V CDR1 and CDR2: GTSNPN, SVGIG (reference sequence). The ends lost 1 base at V and 2 bases at J; junction bases unmatched: 2. This CDR3 is 15 amino acids long. DNA for the CDR3: TGTGCCTGGAGTGCCGGACTAGCGGGAGCCTACGAGCAGTACTTC. Amino acid sequence: CAWSAGLAGAYEQYF.

The chain has TRBV13 and TRBJ1-1; 10 bases match TRBD1. The germline V gene has CDR1 PRHDT and CDR2 FYEKMQ (reference sequence). V lost 5 bases, J lost 11 bases, and 8 bases stayed unmatched. CDR3 length: 13 amino acids. The CDR3 here is CASSPPGQGKAFF. The CDR3 bases are TGTGCCAGCAGCCCACCGGGACAGGGGAAGGCTTTCTTT.

V usage is TRBV6-6 and J usage is TRBJ1-2; a possible D gene is TRBD1 (5 bases). Germline CDR1 is MNHNY and CDR2 is SVGAGI (reference sequence). This CDR3 contains 11 residues. Trimming shortened V by 6 bases and J by 9 bases, and 11 bases separated the two germline ends. CDR3 nucleotides: TGTGCCAGCAGCCCCACGGGGCGCTACACCTTC. As protein: CASSPTGRYTF.

This clonotype was counted between two and nine times. The J gene is TRBJ2-3, the V gene TRBV5-1; 10 bases fit TRBD2. The CDR3 runs to 15 residues. Germline lookup yields CDR1 SGHRS and CDR2 YFSETQ. The junction had 2 bases not matched to a gene; V was cut back by 0 bases and J by 4 bases. The CDR3 here is CASSLELAGPDTQYF. The CDR3 DNA follows: TGCGCCAGCAGCTTGGAACTAGCGGGACCAGATACGCAGTATTTT.

V gene TRBV5-1 combines with J gene TRBJ2-1; the D gene is possibly TRBD2 (5 bases). Germline V gene data show CDR1 as SGHRS and CDR2 as YFSETQ. The CDR3 totals 15 residues. V gave up 4 bases and J gave up 5 bases, with 16 bases separating them. The CDR3 spells CASSPARAFNNEQFF. DNA of the CDR3: TGCGCCAGCAGCCCAGCGAGGGCCTTCAACAATGAGCAGTTCTTC.

The count of this clonotype is one. V and J are TRBV5-6 and TRBJ1-1, with a tentative D call TRBD1 (6 bases). The V gene's germline CDR1 is SGHDT and CDR2 YYEEEE. The V end was cut by 4 bases, the J end by 0 bases, with 16 bases between. This CDR3 contains 16 residues. The CDR3 coding sequence is TGTGCCAGCAGCCTCCGACAGGACCAAATGAACACTGAAGCTTTCTTT. Its translation is CASSLRQDQMNTEAFF.